One and the same sample provided the 7 T cell receptor beta chains below, sequenced in a study of cytomegalovirus exposure and HLA in healthy donors. PCR was performed using 60 Vbeta and 13 Jbeta primers. Assay: immunoSEQ multiplex PCR; the TCRdb copy retains only in-frame clones and omits some. The data show some 170,000 clones, with around 70% seen just once and 2.9% held by the top ten. Sequences were obtained from PBMCs. Source of these receptors: a male donor in good health and CMV-seronegative.

This clone showed up just once. This chain links TRBV28 with TRBJ2-7; 9 nucleotides align to TRBD2. Trimming removed 4 bases from V and 1 base from J; junction bases left unmatched: 5. Per the germline V gene, CDR1 is MDHEN and CDR2 is SYDVKM. This CDR3 region has 15 residues. The CDR3 DNA is TGTGCCAGCAGTTCTCAGCGGGAGGTTTCCTACGAGCAGTACTTC. Protein: CASSSQREVSYEQYF.

In this sample, this clone turned up once. CDR3 DNA sequence: TGTGCCAGCAACCCGACTAGCGGGAGAGGAGGGGCCACAGATACGCAGTATTTT. This gives the protein CASNPTSGRGGATDTQYF. The chain carries TRBV7-6 and TRBJ2-3, with 12 bases aligning to TRBD2. The germline CDR1 and CDR2 sequences are SGHVS and FNYEAQ. CDR3 size: 18 residues. The V gene end was trimmed by 7 bases and the J gene end by 2 bases; junction bases not matched to a gene: 13.

The chain combines TRBV13 with TRBJ2-1; 14 bases match TRBD2. The CDR3 loop spans 16 amino acids. Germline V gene lookup returns CDR1 PRHDT and CDR2 FYEKMQ (reference sequence). The V segment lost 6 bases and the J segment 1 base; nucleotides outside the gene matches: 2. The CDR3 DNA follows: TGTGCCAGCAGTTGGACTAGCGGGAGGTCCTACAATGAGCAGTTCTTC. Translation: CASSWTSGRSYNEQFF. The entire variable domain, with the rest obtained from reference TRBV13 and TRBJ2-1, is as follows: AAGVIQSPRHLIKEKRETATLKCYPIPRHDTVYWYQQGPGQDPQFLISFYEKMQSDKGSIPDRFSAQQFSDYHSELNMSSLELGDSALYFCASSWTSGRSYNEQFFGPGTRLTVL.

Here the CDR3 reads CASSTTGSTYGYTF. The CDR3 DNA is TGTGCCAGCAGCACAACGGGATCCACCTATGGCTACACCTTC. The rearrangement uses TRBV7-2 and TRBJ1-2; no definite D call. This CDR3 is built from 14 residues. The V gene lost 5 bases and the J gene lost 4 bases, with 14 bases spanning the gap. CDR1 and CDR2 from the germline V gene are SGHTA and FQGNSA.

V is TRBV2 and J is TRBJ1-5; possible D gene TRBD1, 5 bases. Germline V lookup: CDR1 SNHLY, CDR2 FYNNEI. CDR3 size: 12 residues. Between the trimmed V and J ends, which lost 11 bases and 2 bases, there was a span of 10 bases. The CDR3 bases are TGTGCCCGGGGGGGAGGCAATCAGCCCCAGCATTTT. This encodes CARGGGNQPQHF.

The chain couples TRBV6-5 to TRBJ1-5; D ambiguous. The CDR3 sequence is 12 residues long. Germline loops: CDR1 MNHEY, CDR2 SVGAGI. Deletions cut 5 bases from V and 5 bases from J, with 7 bases between. This CDR3 is CASSQEDQPQHF. DNA for the CDR3: TGTGCCAGCAGTCAGGAGGATCAGCCCCAGCATTTT.

A few counts support this clone. V usage is TRBV29-1 and J usage is TRBJ1-3, with TRBD1 as a possible D gene (5 bases). The CDR3 has 11 residues. CDR1 and CDR2 from the germline V gene are SQVTM and ANQGSEA. V was shortened by 7 bases and J by 4 bases, with 8 bases between the two germline ends. CDR3 in amino acids: CSGGEGNTIYF. The CDR3 DNA reads as TGCAGCGGGGGGGAGGGAAACACCATATATTTT.